This T cell receptor beta chain was profiled in a study of T cells in Graves' hyperthyroidism and ophthalmopathy. Using RNA transcripts as the source, TCR beta CDR3 regions were amplified. The study used the HTBI primer set for a first-round RT-PCR of the TCR CDR3. TCRdb fed the multiplex PCR reads into MiXCR, producing one record per CDR3 protein. The data contain a few hundred thousand distinct CDR3 sequences, 14% to 15% of them seen just once; the ten biggest clones take up around a third. This clonotype was counted between two and nine times. Trimming at V came to 5 bases and at J to 6 bases, leaving 22 bases not matched to a gene. The CDR3 contains 18 residues. Germline assignment: CDR1 SGHRS and CDR2 YFSETQ. These patients, aged 18 to 65, had recently diagnosed hyperthyroidism lasting under 2 months.

The chain is built from TRBV5-1 and TRBJ2-7; 8 bases agree with TRBD2. Sequencing was carried out using blood. This clonotype was sampled from a woman aged 25 to 39 with Graves' hyperthyroidism. The CDR3 nucleotides are TGCGCCAGCAGGATGGGACTAGTGCCGTCTACGGGTATCGGCGAGCAGTACTTC. Its translation: CASRMGLVPSTGIGEQYF.